The subject of this entry is one T cell receptor beta chain. Its target is unknown. Relative to the germline gene, one junction end is altered; a read error may explain this. The germline V gene has CDR1 SGHVS and CDR2 FQNEAQ. The CDR3 is 12 amino acids. The sample belongs to a study of radiation and T cells in renal cell carcinoma. Method: immunoSEQ multiplex PCR; TCRdb's copy keeps in-frame clones and lacks some. This table holds approximately 150,000 clones, 75% to 90% found once. Study conclusions and caveats: In blood, top tumor clones expanded by 2 weeks, shrinking by 4. No pretreatment tumor biopsies were available for baseline clonotypes.

Noted time point: baseline pretreatment blood. Documented treatment: 15 Gy SBRT to primary tumor, nephrectomy 4 weeks later. Blood was sampled at baseline, 2 weeks and 4 weeks after SBRT. Clear cell pathology was present in this patient's renal cell carcinoma. The chain links TRBV7-8 to TRBJ1-5; D gene ambiguous. Sample: blood, taken from a patient whose treatment included radiotherapy and nephrectomy. The receptor was derived from a woman between 45 and 60 years old with renal cell carcinoma. This CDR3 is CASSSALGLQDF. CDR3 nucleotides: TGTGCCAGCAGCTCCGCACTCGGACTGCAGGATTTT. The variable domain in full, with the rest retrieved from reference TRBV7-8 and TRBJ1-5, is GAGVSQSPRYKVAKRGQDVALRCDPISGHVSLFWYQQALGQGPEFLTYFQNEAQLDKSGLPSDRFFAERPEGSVSTLKIQRTQQEDSAVYLCASSSALGLQDFGDGTRLSIL.